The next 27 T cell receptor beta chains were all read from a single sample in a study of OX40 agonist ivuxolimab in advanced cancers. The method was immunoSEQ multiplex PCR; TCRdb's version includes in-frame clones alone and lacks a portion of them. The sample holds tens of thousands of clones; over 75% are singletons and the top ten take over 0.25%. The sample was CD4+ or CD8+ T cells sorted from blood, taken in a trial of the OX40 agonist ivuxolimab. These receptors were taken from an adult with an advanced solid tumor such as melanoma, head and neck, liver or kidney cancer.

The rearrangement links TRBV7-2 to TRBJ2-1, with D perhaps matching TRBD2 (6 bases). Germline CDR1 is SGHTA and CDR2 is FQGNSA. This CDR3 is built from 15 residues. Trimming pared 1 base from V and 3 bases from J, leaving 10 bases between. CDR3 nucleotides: TGTGCCAGCAGCTTAGTCGCGGGGCTCTACAATGAGCAGTTCTTC. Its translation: CASSLVAGLYNEQFF.

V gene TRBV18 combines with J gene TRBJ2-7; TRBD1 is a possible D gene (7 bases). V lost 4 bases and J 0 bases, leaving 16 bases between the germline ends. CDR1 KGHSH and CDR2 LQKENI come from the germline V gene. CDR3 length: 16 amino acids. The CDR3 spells CASSLSPGGSSYEQYF. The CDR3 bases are TGTGCCAGCTCACTAAGCCCAGGGGGGAGCTCCTACGAGCAGTACTTC.

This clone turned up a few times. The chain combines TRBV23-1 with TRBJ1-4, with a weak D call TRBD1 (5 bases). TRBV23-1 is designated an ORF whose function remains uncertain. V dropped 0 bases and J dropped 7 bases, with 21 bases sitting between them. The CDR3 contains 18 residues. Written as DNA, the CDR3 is TGCGCCAGCAGTCAATCCGGGACTCTCATACCCGTCGGTGAAAAACTGTTTTTT. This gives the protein CASSQSGTLIPVGEKLFF.

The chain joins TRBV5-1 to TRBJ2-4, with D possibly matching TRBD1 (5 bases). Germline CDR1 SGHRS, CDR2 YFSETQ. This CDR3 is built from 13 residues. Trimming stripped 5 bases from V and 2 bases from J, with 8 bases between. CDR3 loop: CASRDNPKNIQYF. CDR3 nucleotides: TGCGCCAGCAGGGACAACCCCAAAAACATTCAGTACTTC.

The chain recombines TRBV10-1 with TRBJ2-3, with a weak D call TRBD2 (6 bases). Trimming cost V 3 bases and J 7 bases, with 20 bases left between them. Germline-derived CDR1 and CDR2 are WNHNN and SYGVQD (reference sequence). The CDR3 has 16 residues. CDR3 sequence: CASSDLLGLDTYTQYF. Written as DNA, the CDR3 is TGCGCCAGCAGTGATCTTCTGGGACTGGATACATATACGCAGTATTTT.

CDR3 in amino acids: CASSEAGTGWETQYF. DNA for the CDR3: TGTGCCAGCAGTGAAGCCGGGACAGGGTGGGAGACCCAGTACTTC. The V and J genes are TRBV6-1 and TRBJ2-5; TRBD1 matches at 9 bases. CDR1 MNHNS and CDR2 SASEGT come from the germline V gene. V lost 0 bases and J lost 5; bases outside the gene matches: 4. The length of the CDR3 is 15 residues.

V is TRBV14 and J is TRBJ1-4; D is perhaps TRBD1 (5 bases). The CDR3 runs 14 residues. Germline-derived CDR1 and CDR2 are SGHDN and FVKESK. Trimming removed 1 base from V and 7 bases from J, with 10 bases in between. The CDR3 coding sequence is TGTGCCAGCAGCCAAGTCTCGGGGGGTGAAAAACTGTTTTTT. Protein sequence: CASSQVSGGEKLFF.

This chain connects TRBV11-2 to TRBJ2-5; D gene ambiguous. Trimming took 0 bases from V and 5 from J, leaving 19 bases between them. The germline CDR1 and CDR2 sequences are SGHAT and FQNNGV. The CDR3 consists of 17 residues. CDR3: CASSLDRSLRSGETQYF. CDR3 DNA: TGTGCCAGCAGCTTAGATCGGAGTTTACGGTCCGGGGAGACCCAGTACTTC.

CDR3 DNA: TGTGCCGGCAAATCTTTTACGGAGTATGGCTACACCTTC. This gives the protein CAGKSFTEYGYTF. The chain employs TRBV7-2 and TRBJ1-2; D is ambiguous. V lost 11 bases and J 5 bases, leaving 18 bases between the germline ends. This CDR3 is 13 amino acids long. Germline loops: CDR1 SGHTA, CDR2 FQGNSA. Supplemented by reference TRBV7-2 and TRBJ1-2, the full variable domain reads GAGVSQSPSNKVTEKGKDVELRCDPISGHTALYWYRQSLGQGLEFLIYFQGNSAPDKSGLPSDRFSAERTGGSVSTLTIQRTQQEDSAVYLCAGKSFTEYGYTFGSGTRLTVV.

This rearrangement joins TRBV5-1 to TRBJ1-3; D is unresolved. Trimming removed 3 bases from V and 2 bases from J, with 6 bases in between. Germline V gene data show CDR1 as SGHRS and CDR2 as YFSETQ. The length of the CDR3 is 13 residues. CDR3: CASSSSAGNTIYF. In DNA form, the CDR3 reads TGCGCCAGCAGCTCGTCAGCTGGAAACACCATATATTTT.

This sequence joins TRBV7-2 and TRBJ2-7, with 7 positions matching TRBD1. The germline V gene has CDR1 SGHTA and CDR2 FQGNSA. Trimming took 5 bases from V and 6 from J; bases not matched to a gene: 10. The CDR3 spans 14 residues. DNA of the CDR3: TGTGCCAGCAGCCAAACAGGGGATACCCGCGAGCAGTACTTC. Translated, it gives CASSQTGDTREQYF. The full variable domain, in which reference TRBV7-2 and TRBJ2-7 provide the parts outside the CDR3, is GAGVSQSPSNKVTEKGKDVELRCDPISGHTALYWYRQSLGQGLEFLIYFQGNSAPDKSGLPSDRFSAERTGGSVSTLTIQRTQQEDSAVYLCASSQTGDTREQYFGPGTRLTVT.

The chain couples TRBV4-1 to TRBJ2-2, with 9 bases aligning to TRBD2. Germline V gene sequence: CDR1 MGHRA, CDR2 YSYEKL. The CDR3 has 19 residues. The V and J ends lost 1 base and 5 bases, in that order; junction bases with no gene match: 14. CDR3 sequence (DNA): TGCGCCAGCAGCCAAGTCATAAAACGTAGCGGGAGAGGTACCGGGGAGCTGTTTTTT. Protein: CASSQVIKRSGRGTGELFF.

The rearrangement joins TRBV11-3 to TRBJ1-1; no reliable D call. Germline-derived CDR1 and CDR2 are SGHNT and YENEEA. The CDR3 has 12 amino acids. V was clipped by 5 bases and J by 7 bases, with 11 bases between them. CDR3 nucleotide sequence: TGTGCCAGCAGCCTCACGAGCTTTGAAGCTTTCTTT. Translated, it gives CASSLTSFEAFF.

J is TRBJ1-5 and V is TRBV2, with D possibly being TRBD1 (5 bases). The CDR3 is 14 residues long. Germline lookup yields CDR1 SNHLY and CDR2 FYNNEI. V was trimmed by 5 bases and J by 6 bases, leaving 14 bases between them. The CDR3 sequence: CASSYEGNGQPQHF. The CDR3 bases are TGTGCCAGCAGTTACGAGGGGAACGGTCAGCCCCAGCATTTT.

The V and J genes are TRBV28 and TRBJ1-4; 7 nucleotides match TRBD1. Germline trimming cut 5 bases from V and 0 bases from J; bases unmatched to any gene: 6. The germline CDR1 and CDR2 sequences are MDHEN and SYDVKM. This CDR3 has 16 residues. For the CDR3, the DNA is TGTGCCAGCAGTCCAACAGGGGCCGCAACTAATGAAAAACTGTTTTTT. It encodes CASSPTGAATNEKLFF.

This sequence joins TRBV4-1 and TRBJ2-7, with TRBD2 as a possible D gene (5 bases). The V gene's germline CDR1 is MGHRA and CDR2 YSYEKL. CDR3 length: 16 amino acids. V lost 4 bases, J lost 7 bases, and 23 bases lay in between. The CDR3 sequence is CASSPGPLEGDDEQYF. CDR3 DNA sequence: TGCGCCAGCAGCCCAGGACCACTAGAGGGAGATGATGAGCAGTACTTC.

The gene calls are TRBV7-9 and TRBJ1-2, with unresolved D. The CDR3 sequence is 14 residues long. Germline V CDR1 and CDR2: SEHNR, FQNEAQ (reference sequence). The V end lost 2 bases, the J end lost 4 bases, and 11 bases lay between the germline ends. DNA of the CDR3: TGTGCCAGCAGCTTAAGTCCAGCTGGCTATGGCTACACCTTC. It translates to CASSLSPAGYGYTF. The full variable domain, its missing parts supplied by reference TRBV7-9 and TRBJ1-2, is DTGVSQNPRHKITKRGQNVTFRCDPISEHNRLYWYRQTLGQGPEFLTYFQNEAQLEKSRLLSDRFSAERPKGSFSTLEIQRTEQGDSAMYLCASSLSPAGYGYTFGSGTRLTVV.

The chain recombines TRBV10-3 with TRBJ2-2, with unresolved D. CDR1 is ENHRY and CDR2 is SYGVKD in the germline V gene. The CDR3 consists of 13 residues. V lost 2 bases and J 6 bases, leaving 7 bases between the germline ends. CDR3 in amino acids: CAISELRSGELFF. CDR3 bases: TGTGCCATCAGTGAGCTCCGGTCCGGGGAGCTGTTTTTT.

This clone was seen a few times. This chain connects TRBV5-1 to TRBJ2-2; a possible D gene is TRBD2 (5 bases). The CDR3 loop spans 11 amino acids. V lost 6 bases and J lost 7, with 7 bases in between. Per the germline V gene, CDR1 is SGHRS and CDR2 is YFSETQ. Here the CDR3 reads CASTEGGELFF. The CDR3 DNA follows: TGCGCCAGCACTGAGGGCGGGGAGCTGTTTTTT.

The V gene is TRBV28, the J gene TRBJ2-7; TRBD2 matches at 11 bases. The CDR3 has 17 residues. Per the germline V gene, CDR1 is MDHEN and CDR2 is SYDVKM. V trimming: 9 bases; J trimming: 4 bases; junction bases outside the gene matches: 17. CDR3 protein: CASQTLFGTSGFYEQYF. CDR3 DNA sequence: TGTGCCAGTCAGACTCTATTCGGGACTAGCGGATTTTACGAGCAGTACTTC. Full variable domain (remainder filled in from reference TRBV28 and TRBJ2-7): DVKVTQSSRYLVKRTGEKVFLECVQDMDHENMFWYRQDPGLGLRLIYFSYDVKMKEKGDIPEGYSVSREKKERFSLILESASTNQTSMYLCASQTLFGTSGFYEQYFGPGTRLTVT.

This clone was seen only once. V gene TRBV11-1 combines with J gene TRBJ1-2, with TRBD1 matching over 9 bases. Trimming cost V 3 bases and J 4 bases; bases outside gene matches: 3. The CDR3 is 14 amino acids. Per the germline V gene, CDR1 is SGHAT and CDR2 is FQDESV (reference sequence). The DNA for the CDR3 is TGTGCCAGCAGCTTGACAGGGGGGAGCTATGGCTACACCTTC. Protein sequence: CASSLTGGSYGYTF.

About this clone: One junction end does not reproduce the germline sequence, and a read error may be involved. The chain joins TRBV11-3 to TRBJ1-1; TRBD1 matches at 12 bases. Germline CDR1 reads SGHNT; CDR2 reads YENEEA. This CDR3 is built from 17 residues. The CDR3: CASSLEPGTGGGTEAFF. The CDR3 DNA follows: TGTGCCAGCAGCCTAGAACCGGGGACAGGGGGCGGCACTGAAGCTTTCTTT.

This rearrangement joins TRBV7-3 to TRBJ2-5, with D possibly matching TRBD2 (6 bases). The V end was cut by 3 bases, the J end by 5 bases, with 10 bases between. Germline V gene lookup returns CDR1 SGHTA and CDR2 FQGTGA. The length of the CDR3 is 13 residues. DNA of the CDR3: TGTGCCAGCAGCTTTGGGGGAGGTGAGACCCAGTACTTC. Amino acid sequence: CASSFGGGETQYF.

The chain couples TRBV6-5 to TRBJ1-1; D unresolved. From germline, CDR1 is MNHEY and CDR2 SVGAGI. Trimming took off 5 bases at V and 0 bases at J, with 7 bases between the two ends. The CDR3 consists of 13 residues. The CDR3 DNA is TGTGCCAGCAGTCTTACAGTGAACACTGAAGCTTTCTTT. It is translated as CASSLTVNTEAFF.

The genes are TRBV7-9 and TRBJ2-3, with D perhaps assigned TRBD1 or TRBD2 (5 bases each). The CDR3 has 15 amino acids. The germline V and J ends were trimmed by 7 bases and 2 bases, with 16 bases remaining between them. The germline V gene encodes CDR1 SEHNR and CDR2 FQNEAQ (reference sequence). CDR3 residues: CASTKPGRDTDTQYF. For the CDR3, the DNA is TGTGCCAGCACGAAACCGGGACGGGACACAGATACGCAGTATTTT.

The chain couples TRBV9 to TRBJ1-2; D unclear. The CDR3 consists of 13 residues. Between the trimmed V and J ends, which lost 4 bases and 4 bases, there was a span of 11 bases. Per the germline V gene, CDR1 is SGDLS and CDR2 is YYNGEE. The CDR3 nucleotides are TGTGCCAGCAGCCCAAACCCTATCTATGGCTACACCTTC. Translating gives CASSPNPIYGYTF.

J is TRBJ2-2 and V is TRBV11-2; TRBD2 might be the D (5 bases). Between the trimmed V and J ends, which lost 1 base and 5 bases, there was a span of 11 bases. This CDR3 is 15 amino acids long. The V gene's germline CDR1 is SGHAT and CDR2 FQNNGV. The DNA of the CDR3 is TGTGCCAGCAGCTTAGTTTTTAGCGAAACCGGGGAGCTGTTTTTT. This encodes CASSLVFSETGELFF.